Reported below is one TCR beta chain. Its antigen remains unknown. Losses at the gene ends were 1 base for V and 5 bases for J; bases not matched to a gene: 4. Germline CDR1 reads ENHRY; CDR2 reads SYGVKD. The CDR3 covers 15 residues. This entry is derived from a study of beta chain features in type 1 diabetes. Every donor provided one heparinised blood draw, which averaged roughly 120 mL. The isolated RNA, all of it, was reverse transcribed, so expressed TCRB transcripts were what got sequenced. The repertoire was sequenced with immunoSEQ multiplex PCR; TCRdb's copy has only in-frame clones and lacks some. Of 120,000 to 150,000 clones in the sample, around 51% were seen once. Points from the study as a whole: Shorter TCRB CDR3s, moderately but significantly so, were found in Type 1 diabetes patients in all four CD4+ subsets. An over-representation of cells with high TCR expression could result from cDNA sequencing.

The V and J genes are TRBV10-3 and TRBJ1-4; 7 nucleotides align to TRBD1. This receptor was obtained from a man aged 18-30 years in good health. The sample consisted of Tregs from blood. The CDR3 nucleotides are TGTGCCATCAGTGAGTTGGGACAGACAAATGAAAAACTGTTTTTT. Translating gives CAISELGQTNEKLFF.